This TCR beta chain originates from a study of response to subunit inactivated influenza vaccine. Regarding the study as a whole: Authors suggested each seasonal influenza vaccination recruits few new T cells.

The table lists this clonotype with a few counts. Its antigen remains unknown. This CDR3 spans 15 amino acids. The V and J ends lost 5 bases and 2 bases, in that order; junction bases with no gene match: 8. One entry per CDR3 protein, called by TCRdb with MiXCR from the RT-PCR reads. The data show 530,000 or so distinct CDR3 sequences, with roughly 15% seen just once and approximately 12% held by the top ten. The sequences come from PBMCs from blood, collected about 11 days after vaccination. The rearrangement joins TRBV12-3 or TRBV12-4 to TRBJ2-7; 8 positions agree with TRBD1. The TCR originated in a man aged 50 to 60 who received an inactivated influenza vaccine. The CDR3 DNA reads TGTGCCAGCAGTAAGAGTTCAGGGGGCCCCTACGAGCAGTACTTC. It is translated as CASSKSSGGPYEQYF.